The source of this TCR beta chain is a study of T-cell reconstitution after alpha-beta-depleted transplantation in children (dated by TCRdb to 2016 to 2017). At the level of the whole study: Using TCR repertoire profiling, the study followed T-cell immune reconstitution in a quantitative way in children after TCRalphabeta/CD19-depleted allogeneic hematopoietic cell transplantation.

General conclusions and limits of the study: The high TCRbeta diversity at day 60 in some patients was ascribed to recipient T cells and intrathymic progenitors that had survived conditioning. Hyperexpanded clone frequencies declined over subsequent months; after one year, T-cell counts and TCRbeta diversity were mostly attributed to newly produced T cells. About two months after transplant, the apparently early recovery of alphabetaT-cell counts reportedly depended on just several hundred clones that had expanded rapidly and came from non-depleted graft cells.

This clonotype was seen a few times. Its recognized antigen is unknown. No much larger clone is present one base from it, and per-base qualities are unavailable. Library prep was done by PCR. The instrument given in TCRdb is Illumina HiSeq 2500. Molecular barcoding was employed in the preparation of TCR libraries, with unique molecular identifiers being used to normalize TCRbeta repertoire quantification. The raw public data were reprocessed by TCRdb itself: fastp quality trimming at Q25, MiXCR clonotype calling, in-frame beta chains only. One record per CDR3 amino acid sequence lists the most common genes and DNA. The sample data list some 840,000 distinct CDR3 sequences, and approximately 15% of these were observed just once. The ten largest clones represent 5% of the sample. The meaning of the sample's treatment or condition label: allogeneic hematopoietic cell transplantation with graft depleted of TCRalphabeta T cells and CD19 B cells. The children who served as transplant recipients had been given grafts of TCRalphabeta/CD19-depleted allogeneic hematopoietic cells.

The TCR sequence derives from a male patient under 18 who had a stem cell transplant for acute lymphoblastic leukemia, so the T cells may come from the graft donor. Sequences were derived from PBMCs, mostly from graft donor cells, sampled 360 days after TCRalphabeta/CD19-depleted stem cell transplant.

The base sequence is TGCGCCAGCAGCCAAGAGGCTGGGCACGGGGAGCTGTTTTTT. Translated, this gives CASSQEAGHGELFF. Rearrangement joined TRBV4-1 to TRBJ2-2, with the identity of the D gene unclear. CDR1 and CDR2, looked up from the germline V gene, are MGHRA and YSYEKL. Including cysteine and phenylalanine, the CDR3 has 14 amino acids. Kept here is only the CDR3 DNA, which spans 42 bases and is read in frame from base 1. V is clipped by 0 bases and J by 7 bases, and the sequence between their germline boundaries is 9 bases long.